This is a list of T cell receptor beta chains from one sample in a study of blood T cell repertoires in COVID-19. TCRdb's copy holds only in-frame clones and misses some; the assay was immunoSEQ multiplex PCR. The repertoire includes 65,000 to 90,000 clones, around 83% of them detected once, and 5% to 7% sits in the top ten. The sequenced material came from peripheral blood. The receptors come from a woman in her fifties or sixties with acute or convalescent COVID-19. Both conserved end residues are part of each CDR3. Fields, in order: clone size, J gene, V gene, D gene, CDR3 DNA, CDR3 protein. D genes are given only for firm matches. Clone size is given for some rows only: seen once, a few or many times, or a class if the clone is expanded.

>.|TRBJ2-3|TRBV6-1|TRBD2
TGTGCCAGCAGTGGGGGACTAAGATCTAGCACAGATACGCAGTATTTT
CASSGGLRSSTDTQYF
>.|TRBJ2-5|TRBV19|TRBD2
TGTGCCAGTAGTTACCGACGGGGGGGCCAAGAGACCCAGTACTTC
CASSYRRGGQETQYF
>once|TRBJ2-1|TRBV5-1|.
TGCGCCAGCAGCTTGGGGGCTTCCTACAATGAGCAGTTCTTC
CASSLGASYNEQFF
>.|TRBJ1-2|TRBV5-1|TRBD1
TGCGCCAGCAGCTCGGGACAGGGTGAACGGGGCTACACCTTC
CASSSGQGERGYTF
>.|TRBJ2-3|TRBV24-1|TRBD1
TGTGCCACCAGTGACAACGGACAGGGACTTAGCACAGATACGCAGTATTTT
CATSDNGQGLSTDTQYF
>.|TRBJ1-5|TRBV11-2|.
TGTGCCAGCAGCTTATCAGTCTTCAATCAGCCCCAGCATTTT
CASSLSVFNQPQHF
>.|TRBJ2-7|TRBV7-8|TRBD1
TGTGCCAGCAGCTTAGCGACCCGGGACAGCCCCTACGAGCAGTACTTC
CASSLATRDSPYEQYF
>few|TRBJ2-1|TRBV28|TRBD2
TGTGCCAGCAGTTCCCCCGGGACTAGCGAACGGTTCTTC
CASSSPGTSERFF
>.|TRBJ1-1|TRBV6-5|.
TGTGCCAGCAGTTACCCTGGTGAGGGCACTGAAGCTTTCTTT
CASSYPGEGTEAFF
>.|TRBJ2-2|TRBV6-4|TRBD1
TGTGCCAGCAGTGACTCGGGACAGGGCACCGGGGAGCTGTTTTTT
CASSDSGQGTGELFF
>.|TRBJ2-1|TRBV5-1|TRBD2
TGCGCCAGCAGCAGGAGCGGGGTTTCCTACAATGAGCAGTTCTTC
CASSRSGVSYNEQFF
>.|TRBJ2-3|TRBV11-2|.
TGTGCCAGCAGCTTTTGGACAGACACAGATACGCAGTATTTT
CASSFWTDTDTQYF
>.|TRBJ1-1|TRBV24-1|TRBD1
TGTGCCACCAGCTCCGGGACAGGGGATACTGAAGCTTTCTTT
CATSSGTGDTEAFF
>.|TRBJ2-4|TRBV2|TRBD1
TGTGCCAGCAGTGACGCGCTGACAGGGGGCGCGGACATTCAGTACTTC
CASSDALTGGADIQYF
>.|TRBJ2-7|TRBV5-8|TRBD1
TGTGCCAGCAATCCGGGACAGGGGGTACACGAGCAGTACTTC
CASNPGQGVHEQYF
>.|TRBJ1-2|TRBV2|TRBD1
TGTGCCAGCAGTGAGGGGACAGGGAGTTCTAGGAACTATGGCTACACCTTC
CASSEGTGSSRNYGYTF
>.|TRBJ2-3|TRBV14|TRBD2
TGTGCCAGCAGCCAGGAGACTAGCGGGGGGGCGAGAGATACGCAGTATTTT
CASSQETSGGARDTQYF
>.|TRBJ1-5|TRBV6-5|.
TGTGCCAGCAACCGCGGTAGCAATCAGCCCCAGCATTTT
CASNRGSNQPQHF
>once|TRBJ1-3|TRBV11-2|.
TGTGCCAGCAGCCCCACCAGCTCTGGAAACACCATATATTTT
CASSPTSSGNTIYF
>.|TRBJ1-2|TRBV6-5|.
TGTGCCAGCCTGGCGACCGACAAAATCTATGGCTACACCTTC
CASLATDKIYGYTF
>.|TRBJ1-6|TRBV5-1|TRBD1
TGCGCCAGCAGCGCGACAGGGCGGGAAACCCTCCACTTT
CASSATGRETLHF
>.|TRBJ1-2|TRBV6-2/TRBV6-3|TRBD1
TGTGCCAGCAGTTACCCCCCGGACAGGGTTCCCTATGGCTACACCTTC
CASSYPPDRVPYGYTF
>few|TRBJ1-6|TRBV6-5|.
TGTGCCAGTCGCGGGGGAGACGCGAATTCACCCCTCCACTTT
CASRGGDANSPLHF
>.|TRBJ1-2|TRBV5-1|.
TGCGCCAGCAGCTTGGCCTTTGGAGGGAACTATGGCTACACCTTC
CASSLAFGGNYGYTF
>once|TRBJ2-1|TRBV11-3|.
TGTGCCAGCAGCTTAGGCGGGGTAAGTGAGCAGTTCTTC
CASSLGGVSEQFF
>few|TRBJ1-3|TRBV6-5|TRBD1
TGTGCCAGCAGTTCAATACAGGGGGCCGCGGGAAACACCATATATTTT
CASSSIQGAAGNTIYF
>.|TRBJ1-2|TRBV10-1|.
TGCGCCTCCCAAGACCCAGGGTCTAGGGGCTACACCTTC
CASQDPGSRGYTF
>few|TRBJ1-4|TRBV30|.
TGTGCCTGGAGTGTACAAGCGGGGCAGGTGTTTTTT
CAWSVQAGQVFF
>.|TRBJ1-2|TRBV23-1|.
TGCGCACAGGACGCTATGGTCCTTGGCTACACCTTC
CAQDAMVLGYTF
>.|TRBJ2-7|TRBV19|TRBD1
TGTGCCAGTAGCTACAGGGACAGTTCCTACGAGCAGTACTTC
CASSYRDSSYEQYF
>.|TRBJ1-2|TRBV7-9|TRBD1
TGTGCCAGCAGCTTAGGGGAAACAGGGGGAGGATCTTATGGCTACACCTTC
CASSLGETGGGSYGYTF
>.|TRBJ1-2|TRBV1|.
TGCACCAGCAGCCAAGATTGTTCCCGGGACAGGGCTCACCCACTCGATGGCTACACCTTC
CTSSQDCSRDRAHPLDGYTF
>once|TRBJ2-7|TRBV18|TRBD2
TGTGCCAGCTCACCGAATACACCCGGGACTAGAGGCGAGCAGTACTTC
CASSPNTPGTRGEQYF
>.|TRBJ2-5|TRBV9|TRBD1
TGTGCCAGCAGCGTAGAGGACAGGGGGCAAGAGACCCAGTACTTC
CASSVEDRGQETQYF
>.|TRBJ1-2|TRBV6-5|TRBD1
TGTGCCAGCACCCAGCAGGGGGCTGTTTTTGGCTACACCTTC
CASTQQGAVFGYTF
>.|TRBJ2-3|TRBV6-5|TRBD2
TGTGCCAGCAGACCATGGACTAGCGACAAAGATACGCAGTATTTT
CASRPWTSDKDTQYF
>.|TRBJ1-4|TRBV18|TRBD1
TGTGCCAGCTCCCCCAGGGGGCGGGAAACTAATGAAAAACTGTTTTTT
CASSPRGRETNEKLFF
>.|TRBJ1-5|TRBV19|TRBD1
TGTGCCAGTAGTGCCACGGGACAGGGGAGGGACCAGCCCCAGCATTTT
CASSATGQGRDQPQHF
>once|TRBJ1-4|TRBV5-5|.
TGTGCCAGCAGCTTGTCAGCCAGGGTCGGTGAAAAACTGTTTTTT
CASSLSARVGEKLFF
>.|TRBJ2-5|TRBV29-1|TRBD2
TGCAGCGTTGAATATTTGCGGGACGGGGGGGAGACCCAGTACTTC
CSVEYLRDGGETQYF
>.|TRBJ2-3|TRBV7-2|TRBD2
TGTGCCACCTCCTTCCCAGGATATGCGGGGGGCGGCACAGATACGCAGTATTTT
CATSFPGYAGGGTDTQYF
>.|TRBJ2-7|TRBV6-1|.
TGTGCCAGCAGTGACAGGGTGACCTACGAGCAGTACTTC
CASSDRVTYEQYF
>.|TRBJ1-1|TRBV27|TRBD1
TGTGCCAGCAGTTGGGACAGTCTCAATCCTTTTGGTCTGAACACTGAAGCTTTCTTT
CASSWDSLNPFGLNTEAFF
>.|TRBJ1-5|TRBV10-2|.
TGCGCCAGCAGTGCGAGGGTTGGTCAGCCCCAGCATTTT
CASSARVGQPQHF
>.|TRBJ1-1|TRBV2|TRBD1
TGTGCCAGCATTGACAGGGGACTGAACACTGAAGCTTTCTTT
CASIDRGLNTEAFF
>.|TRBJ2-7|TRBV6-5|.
TGTGCCAGCAGTTACACGCAACTGACAGGCACCTACGAGCAGTACTTC
CASSYTQLTGTYEQYF
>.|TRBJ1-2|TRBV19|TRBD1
TGTGCCAGTAGTACCACAGGGGGTCAGAGCGGCTACACCTTC
CASSTTGGQSGYTF
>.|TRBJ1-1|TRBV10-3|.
TGTGCCATCAGGGCGGACAGCAGTTCGGTCACTGAAGCTTTCTTT
CAIRADSSSVTEAFF
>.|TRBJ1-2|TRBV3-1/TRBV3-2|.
TGTGCCAGCAGCCCGCGTATGGACTATGGCTACACCTTC
CASSPRMDYGYTF
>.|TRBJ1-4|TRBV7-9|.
TGTGCCAGCAGCTTCACAGAGACAACTAATGAAAAACTGTTTTTT
CASSFTETTNEKLFF
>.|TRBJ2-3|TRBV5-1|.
TGCGCCAGCAGCTTGCAGGGGATGGTCACAGATACGCAGTATTTT
CASSLQGMVTDTQYF
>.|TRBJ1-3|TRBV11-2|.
TGTGCCAGCAGCTTAAACAGGGCTGGAAACACCATATATTTT
CASSLNRAGNTIYF
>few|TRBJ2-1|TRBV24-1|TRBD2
TGTGCCACCACCCAGACTAGCGGGGGGGCGCGGGGATACAATGAGCAGTTCTTC
CATTQTSGGARGYNEQFF
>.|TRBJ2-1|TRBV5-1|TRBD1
TGCGCCAGCAGCCTGGGGGGACAGGCGTACAATGAGCAGTTCTTC
CASSLGGQAYNEQFF
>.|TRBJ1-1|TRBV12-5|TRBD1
TGTGCTAGTGGTTCACAGGGGGGGACTGAAGCTTTCTTT
CASGSQGGTEAFF
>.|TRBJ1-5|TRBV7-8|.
TGTGCCAGCAGCTTCGGGACATTCAATCAGCCCCAGCATTTT
CASSFGTFNQPQHF